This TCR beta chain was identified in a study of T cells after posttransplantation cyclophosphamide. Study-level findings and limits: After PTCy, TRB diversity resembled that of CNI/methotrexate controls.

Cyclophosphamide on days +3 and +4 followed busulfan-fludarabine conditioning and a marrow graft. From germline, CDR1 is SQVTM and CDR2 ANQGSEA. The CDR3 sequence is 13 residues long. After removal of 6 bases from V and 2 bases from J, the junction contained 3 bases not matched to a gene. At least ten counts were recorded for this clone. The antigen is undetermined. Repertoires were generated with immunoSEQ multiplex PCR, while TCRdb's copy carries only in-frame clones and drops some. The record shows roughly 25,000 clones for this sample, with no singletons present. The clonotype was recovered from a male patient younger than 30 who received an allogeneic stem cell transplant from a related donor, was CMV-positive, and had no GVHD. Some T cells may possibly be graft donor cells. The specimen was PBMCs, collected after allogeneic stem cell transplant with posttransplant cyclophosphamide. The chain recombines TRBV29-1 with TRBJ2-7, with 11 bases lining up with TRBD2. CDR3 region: CSVLAGEAYEQYF. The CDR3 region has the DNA TGCAGCGTACTAGCGGGAGAGGCCTACGAGCAGTACTTC.